The 29 T cell receptor beta chains reported below all come from one sample, sequenced in a study of early T cells in non-severe SARS-CoV-2 infection (dated by TCRdb to 2020 to 2023). Library construction relied on 5' RACE. These reads were obtained on a NextSeq 500. TCRdb reworked the public reads: Q25 trimming with fastp, MiXCR clone assembly, productive beta chains retained. Records with the same CDR3 protein are collapsed into one entry carrying the most frequent genes and DNA. This sample holds some 67,000 distinct CDR3 sequences; roughly 15% were observed only once. The top ten hold around an eighth of the sample. Sequencing used whole blood. These receptor sequences come from an adult who was a healthcare worker with PCR-confirmed SARS-CoV-2 infection or an uninfected control (not recorded which).

This clonotype was observed a few times. The chain couples TRBV29-1 to TRBJ1-2; D is unresolved. Per the germline V gene, CDR1 is SQVTM and CDR2 is ANQGSEA. The CDR3 sequence is 12 residues long. The CDR3 DNA reads as TGCGGCCTGGGAGGGTTTGAGGACGGCTACACCTTC. Its translation: CGLGGFEDGYTF. Combining the CDR3 with reference TRBV29-1 and TRBJ1-2 gives the whole variable domain SAVISQKPSRDICQRGTSLTIQCQVDSQVTMMFWYRQQPGQSLTLIATANQGSEATYESGFVIDKFPISRPNLTFSTLTVSNMSPEDSSIYLCGLGGFEDGYTFGSGTRLTVV.

Judged by abundance, this clonotype is medium-sized (0.01 to 0.1%). The rearrangement uses TRBV10-2 and TRBJ1-3; D is undetermined. V was shortened by 0 bases and J by 4 bases, with 7 bases between the two germline ends. From germline, CDR1 is WSHSY and CDR2 SAAADI. CDR3 size: 14 residues. The CDR3: CASSESILGNTIYF. The DNA of the CDR3 is TGCGCCAGCAGTGAGTCGATTTTGGGAAACACCATATATTTT.

The chain employs TRBV6-1 and TRBJ2-3; TRBD2 might be the D (6 bases). The CDR3 consists of 12 residues. V was clipped by 2 bases and J by 14 bases, with 14 bases between them. The germline V gene has CDR1 MNHNS and CDR2 SASEGT. CDR3 nucleotides: TGTGCCAGCAGTGAACTCTACACGGAGGGGTATTTT. Its translation: CASSELYTEGYF.

The chain is built from TRBV11-2 and TRBJ2-1; D gene ambiguous. The germline V gene encodes CDR1 SGHAT and CDR2 FQNNGV. The CDR3 extends over 11 amino acids. Trimming cost V 6 bases and J 5 bases, with 5 bases left between them. This CDR3 reads CASRGNNEQFF. CDR3 nucleotides: TGTGCCAGCAGGGGGAACAATGAGCAGTTCTTC.

This clonotype has a handful of counts. The chain links TRBV4-3 to TRBJ1-6; perhaps TRBD1 as D (5 bases). The germline CDR1 and CDR2 sequences are LGHNA and YSLEER. V was shortened by 1 base and J by 10 bases, with 8 bases between the two germline ends. The CDR3 loop spans 13 amino acids. DNA for the CDR3: TGCGCCAGCAGCCAAGTGCAGGGATCACCCCTCCACTTT. This sequence encodes CASSQVQGSPLHF.

This chain connects TRBV4-3 to TRBJ1-6; 7 positions agree with TRBD1. This CDR3 is built from 14 residues. Germline CDR1 LGHNA, CDR2 YSLEER. Trimming took 1 base from V and 8 from J; bases not matched to a gene: 2. The DNA for the CDR3 is TGCGCCAGCAGCCAAGGCCAGGGGGATTCACCCCTCCACTTT. This encodes CASSQGQGDSPLHF.

This clonotype was picked up many times. The rearrangement links TRBV4-3 to TRBJ2-6; D might be TRBD1 (5 bases). The germline V and J ends were trimmed by 3 bases and 4 bases, with 16 bases remaining between them. Germline V CDR1 and CDR2: LGHNA, YSLEER. The CDR3 loop spans 17 amino acids. Written as DNA, the CDR3 is TGCGCCAGCAGCCAGGCCTTTTCAGGGTCCGGGGCCAACGTCCTGACTTTC. Translation gives CASSQAFSGSGANVLTF.

The rearrangement uses TRBV3-1 and TRBJ1-1, with 12 bases identical to TRBD1. V shed 4 bases and J 2 bases; nucleotides not matched to a gene: 8. CDR3 length equals 17 residues. CDR1 and CDR2 (germline): LGHDT, YNNKEL (reference sequence). In DNA form, the CDR3 reads TGTGCCAGCAGCCCTGTGGGACAGGGGGCGCGAAACACTGAAGCTTTCTTT. It specifies CASSPVGQGARNTEAFF.

V usage is TRBV21-1 and J usage is TRBJ2-7. TRBV21-1 is annotated as a pseudogene. CDR3 length equals 11 residues. In DNA form, the CDR3 reads TGTGCCAGCAGCAACTACTACGAGCAGTACTTC. It translates to CASSNYYEQYF.

This clonotype was observed many times. This rearrangement joins TRBV20-1 to TRBJ2-1; TRBD1 is a possible D gene (5 bases). The CDR3 consists of 11 residues. The V end lost 4 bases, the J end lost 7 bases, and 8 bases lay between the germline ends. Germline V lookup: CDR1 DFQATT, CDR2 SNEGSKA (reference sequence). The CDR3 reads CSAMTVNEQFF. CDR3 nucleotide sequence: TGCAGTGCTATGACAGTTAATGAGCAGTTCTTC.

This rearrangement joins TRBV3-1 to TRBJ2-3; no clear D. Germline CDR1 and CDR2: LGHDT and YNNKEL (reference sequence). The germline V and J ends were trimmed by 8 bases and 1 base, with 13 bases remaining between them. The CDR3 length is 14 residues. The CDR3 DNA reads as TGTGCCAGCTCTCCCGGGCCGGGCACAGATACGCAGTATTTT. This gives the protein CASSPGPGTDTQYF.

In its sample, this clonotype was seen many times. The J gene is TRBJ1-1, the V gene TRBV20-1, with 8 bases lining up with TRBD1. J gave up 1 base and V 6 bases, and 10 bases lay outside the gene matches. Germline V lookup: CDR1 DFQATT, CDR2 SNEGSKA (reference sequence). The CDR3 has 15 amino acids. DNA for the CDR3: TGCAGTGCAAAGGCGGTGGGGACAGGGAACACTGAAGCTTTCTTT. It translates to CSAKAVGTGNTEAFF.

The chain couples TRBV20-1 to TRBJ2-5; 8 bases are shared with TRBD2. The CDR3 has 18 residues. After removal of 5 bases from V and 5 bases from J, the junction contained 22 bases not matched to a gene. The germline CDR1 and CDR2 sequences are DFQATT and SNEGSKA (reference sequence). CDR3 protein: CSALPFGSGVPLRETQYF. CDR3 DNA sequence: TGCAGTGCTCTCCCTTTCGGTAGCGGGGTGCCCCTCAGGGAGACCCAGTACTTC.

This clonotype was observed a handful of times. The V and J genes are TRBV5-1 and TRBJ2-7; D uncertain. The V end was cut by 5 bases, the J end by 2 bases, with 14 bases between. CDR3 length equals 14 residues. Germline-derived CDR1 and CDR2 are SGHRS and YFSETQ. In nucleotides, the CDR3 is TGCGCCAGCAGTTCATCTACCGATGCCTACGAGCAGTACTTC. Translating gives CASSSSTDAYEQYF.

The rearrangement uses TRBV11-3 and TRBJ2-7; 10 bases align to TRBD1. Trimming cost V 2 bases and J 3 bases; bases outside gene matches: 1. The CDR3 extends over 14 amino acids. Germline V gene lookup returns CDR1 SGHNT and CDR2 YENEEA. This CDR3 is CASSLRDRGYEQYF. DNA of the CDR3: TGTGCCAGCAGCTTACGGGACAGGGGCTACGAGCAGTACTTC.

The rearrangement joins TRBV5-1 to TRBJ2-7, with D possibly matching TRBD2 (5 bases). The ends were cut back, 0 bases at V and 7 bases at J, with 11 bases in the middle. The V gene's germline CDR1 is SGHRS and CDR2 YFSETQ. This CDR3 is 13 amino acids long. The DNA for the CDR3 is TGCGCCAGCAGCTTGGGGACTCCAAGGGAGCAGTACTTC. This sequence encodes CASSLGTPREQYF.

CDR3 loop: CASSPLGTMNTEAFF. The CDR3, as DNA: TGTGCCAGCAGCCCCCTAGGGACCATGAACACTGAAGCTTTCTTT. The gene calls are TRBV14 and TRBJ1-1, with a tentative D call TRBD1 (5 bases). The CDR3 covers 15 residues. V lost 4 bases to trimming and J lost 0 bases, with 12 bases between them. Per the germline V gene, CDR1 is SGHDN and CDR2 is FVKESK.

The chain employs TRBV28 and TRBJ2-3; D unclear. Germline lookup yields CDR1 MDHEN and CDR2 SYDVKM. Trimming pared 9 bases from V and 2 bases from J, leaving 6 bases between. The CDR3 totals 11 residues. Here the CDR3 reads CASHYTDTQYF. The CDR3 DNA follows: TGTGCCAGTCATTACACAGATACGCAGTATTTT.

In DNA form, the CDR3 reads TGTGCCAGCAGCTTAGTAAGCAGCTCTGGAAACACCATATATTTT. It translates to CASSLVSSSGNTIYF. The chain employs TRBV7-6 and TRBJ1-3; D is uncertain. The CDR3 contains 15 residues. With 1 base removed from V and 0 bases from J, the gap between germline ends came to 7 bases. The V gene's germline CDR1 is SGHVS and CDR2 FNYEAQ.

This clonotype has a count of ten or more. The V gene is TRBV4-3, the J gene TRBJ1-1, with D unresolved. Germline lookup yields CDR1 LGHNA and CDR2 YSLEER. The CDR3 runs to 15 residues. V shed 1 base and J shed 1 base, with 10 bases lying between them. CDR3 amino acids: CASSQAGGRNTEAFF. In DNA form, the CDR3 reads TGCGCCAGCAGCCAAGCCGGCGGTAGGAACACTGAAGCTTTCTTT.

This clonotype was counted many times. This chain links TRBV7-9 with TRBJ2-6; D gene ambiguous. Trimming removed 5 bases at V and 1 base at J, with 9 bases between. Germline CDR1 SEHNR, CDR2 FQNEAQ (reference sequence). There are 15 residues in the CDR3. The CDR3 DNA is TGTGCCAGCAGCGATTGGATTTCTGGGGCCAACGTCCTGACTTTC. Its protein is CASSDWISGANVLTF.

The chain couples TRBV7-9 to TRBJ1-6, with D uncertain. CDR3 length: 16 residues. Per germline, CDR1 SEHNR and CDR2 FQNEAQ (reference sequence). V lost 1 base to trimming and J lost 9 bases, with 16 bases between them. The CDR3 nucleotides read TGTGCCAGCAGCTTAGGGGCAGGCGCTCGACGTTCACCCCTCCACTTT. Its protein is CASSLGAGARRSPLHF.

In this sample, this clonotype turned up a few times. The J gene is TRBJ1-2, the V gene TRBV20-1, with TRBD1 matching 8 bases. The V gene end was trimmed by 4 bases and the J gene end by 8 bases; junction bases not matched to a gene: 6. CDR1 and CDR2 (germline): DFQATT, SNEGSKA (reference sequence). CDR3 size: 12 residues. CDR3 in DNA: TGCAGTGCTATCGACAGGGGATACGGCTACACCTTC. Amino acid sequence: CSAIDRGYGYTF.

The chain combines TRBV12-3 or TRBV12-4 with TRBJ2-7, with D possibly being TRBD1 (6 bases). The CDR3 contains 13 residues. Trimming removed 11 bases from V and 3 bases from J, with 17 bases in between. CDR3 sequence reads: CAAVRDKYYEQYF. DNA for the CDR3: TGTGCCGCCGTCCGGGACAAATACTACGAGCAGTACTTC.

Concerning this clonotype itself: A much more abundant neighbour one base away suggests this may be a read error. The rearrangement uses TRBV6-5 and TRBJ2-5; D not certain. Trimming left V 6 bases short and J 3 bases short, with 5 bases between. This CDR3 has 11 amino acids. Germline CDR1 is MNHEY and CDR2 is SVGAGI. The CDR3 nucleotides read TGTGCCAGCAGCCAGAAAGAGACCCAGTACTTC. The encoded protein is CASSQKETQYF.

This clonotype showed up many times. CDR3 amino acids: CASSPGQPGNTIYF. In DNA form, the CDR3 reads TGTGCCAGCAGCCCTGGACAGCCCGGAAACACCATATATTTT. The rearrangement links TRBV3-1 to TRBJ1-3; the D gene is possibly TRBD1 (6 bases). Germline V CDR1 and CDR2: LGHDT, YNNKEL (reference sequence). This CDR3 comprises 14 residues. The V end lost 4 bases, the J end lost 4 bases, and 11 bases lay between the germline ends.

Worth noting for this clonotype: With a much larger clone just one base away, this may be a read error. V and J are TRBV18 and TRBJ1-3; D gene unclear. Germline V gene lookup returns CDR1 KGHSH and CDR2 LQKENI. The CDR3 length is 17 residues. V dropped 3 bases and J dropped 6 bases, with 21 bases sitting between them. The CDR3 bases are TGTGCCAGCTCACCCCCGAGCGGCCGGGCCACTGAAAACACCATATATTTT. Amino acids: CASSPPSGRATENTIYF.

This clonotype was detected only a few times. The chain links TRBV19 to TRBJ2-5; 11 bases agree with TRBD1. The CDR3 runs 13 residues. V dropped 6 bases and J dropped 5; count of bases not matched to a gene: 2. The germline CDR1 and CDR2 sequences are LNHDA and SQIVND (reference sequence). The CDR3 loop reads CASRDRGQETQYF. The DNA for the CDR3 is TGTGCCAGTAGGGACAGGGGGCAGGAGACCCAGTACTTC.

This clonotype has only a few counts. This rearrangement joins TRBV11-2 to TRBJ1-1, with D hard to call. CDR3 length: 13 residues. Trimming took off 4 bases at V and 6 bases at J, with 12 bases between the two ends. CDR1 and CDR2 (germline): SGHAT, FQNNGV. The CDR3 bases are TGTGCCAGCAGCTCAAGGACTTCTTCTGAAGCTTTCTTT. Amino acids: CASSSRTSSEAFF.